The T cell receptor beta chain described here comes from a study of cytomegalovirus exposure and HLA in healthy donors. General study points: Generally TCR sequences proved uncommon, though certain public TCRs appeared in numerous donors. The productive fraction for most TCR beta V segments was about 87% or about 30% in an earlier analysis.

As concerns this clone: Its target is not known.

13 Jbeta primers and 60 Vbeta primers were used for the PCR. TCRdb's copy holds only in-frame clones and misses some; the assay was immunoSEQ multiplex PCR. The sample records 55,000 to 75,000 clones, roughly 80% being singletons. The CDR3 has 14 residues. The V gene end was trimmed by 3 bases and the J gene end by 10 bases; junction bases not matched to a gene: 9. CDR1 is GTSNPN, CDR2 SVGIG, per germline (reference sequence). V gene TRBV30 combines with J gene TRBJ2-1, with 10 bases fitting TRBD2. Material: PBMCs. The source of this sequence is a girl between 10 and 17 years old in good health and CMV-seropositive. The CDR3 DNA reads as TGTGCCTGGAGGAGCGGGGGGGGGACCAGGGAGCAGTTCTTC. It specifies CAWRSGGGTREQFF.